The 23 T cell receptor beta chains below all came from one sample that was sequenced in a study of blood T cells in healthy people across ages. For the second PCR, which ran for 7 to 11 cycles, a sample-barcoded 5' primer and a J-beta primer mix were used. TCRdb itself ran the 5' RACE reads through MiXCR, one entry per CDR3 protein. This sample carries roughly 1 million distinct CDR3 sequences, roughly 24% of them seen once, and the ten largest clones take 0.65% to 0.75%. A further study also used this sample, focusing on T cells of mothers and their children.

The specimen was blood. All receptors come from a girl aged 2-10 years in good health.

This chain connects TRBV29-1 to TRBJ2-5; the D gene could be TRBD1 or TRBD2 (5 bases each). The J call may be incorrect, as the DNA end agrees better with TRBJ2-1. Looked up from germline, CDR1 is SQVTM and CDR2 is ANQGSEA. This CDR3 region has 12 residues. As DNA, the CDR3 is TGCAGCGTTGTTTGGGGGAACAATGAGCAGTTCTTC. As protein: CSVVWGNNEQFF.

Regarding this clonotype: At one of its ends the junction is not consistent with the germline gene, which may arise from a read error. The DNA for the CDR3 is TGTGCCCGCAGTCGCCGGGACAGGATGAACACTGAAGCTTTCTTT. This translates into CARSRRDRMNTEAFF. V is TRBV2 and J is TRBJ1-1; TRBD1 matches at 8 bases. The CDR3 extends over 15 amino acids. CDR1 is SNHLY, CDR2 FYNNEI, per germline.

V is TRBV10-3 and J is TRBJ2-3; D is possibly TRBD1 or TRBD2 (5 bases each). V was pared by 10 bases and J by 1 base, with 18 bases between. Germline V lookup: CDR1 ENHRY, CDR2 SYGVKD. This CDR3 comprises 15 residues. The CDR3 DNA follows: TGTGCCACGCGAACAGGCCTGGGGGGCACAGATACGCAGTATTTT. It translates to CATRTGLGGTDTQYF.

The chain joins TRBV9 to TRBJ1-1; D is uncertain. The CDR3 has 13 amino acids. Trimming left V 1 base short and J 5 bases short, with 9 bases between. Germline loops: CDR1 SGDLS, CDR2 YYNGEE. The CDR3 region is CASSVSGRTEAFF. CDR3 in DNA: TGTGCCAGCAGCGTATCGGGGAGGACTGAAGCTTTCTTT.

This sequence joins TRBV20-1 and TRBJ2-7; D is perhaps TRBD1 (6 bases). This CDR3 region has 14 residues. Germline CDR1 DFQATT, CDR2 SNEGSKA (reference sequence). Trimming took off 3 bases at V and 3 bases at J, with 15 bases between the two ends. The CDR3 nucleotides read TGCAGTGCTAGTGAGGACAGTTACCTCTACGAGCAGTACTTC. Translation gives CSASEDSYLYEQYF.

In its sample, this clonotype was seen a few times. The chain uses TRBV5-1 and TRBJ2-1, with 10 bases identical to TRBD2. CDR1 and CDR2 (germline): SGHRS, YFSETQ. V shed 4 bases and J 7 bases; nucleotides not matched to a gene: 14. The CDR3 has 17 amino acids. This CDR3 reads CASSRGLAGVVVNEQFF. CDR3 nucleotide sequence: TGCGCCAGCAGCCGGGGGCTAGCGGGAGTTGTGGTGAATGAGCAGTTCTTC.

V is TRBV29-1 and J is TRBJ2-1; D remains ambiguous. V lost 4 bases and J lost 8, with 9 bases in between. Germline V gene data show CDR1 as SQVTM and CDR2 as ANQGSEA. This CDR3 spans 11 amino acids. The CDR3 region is CSVGLPDEQFF. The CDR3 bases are TGCAGCGTTGGGTTACCGGATGAGCAGTTCTTC.

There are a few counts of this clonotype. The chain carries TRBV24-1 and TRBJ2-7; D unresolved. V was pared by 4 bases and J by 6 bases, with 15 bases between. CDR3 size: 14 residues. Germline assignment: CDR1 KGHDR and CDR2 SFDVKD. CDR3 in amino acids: CATSDPDRYAEQYF. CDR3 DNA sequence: TGTGCCACCAGTGACCCGGACCGCTACGCCGAGCAGTACTTC.

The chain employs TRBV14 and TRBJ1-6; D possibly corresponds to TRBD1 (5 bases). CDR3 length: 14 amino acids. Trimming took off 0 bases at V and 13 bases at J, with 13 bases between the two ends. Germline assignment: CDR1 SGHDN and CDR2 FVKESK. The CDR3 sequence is CASSQDWGTRPLHF. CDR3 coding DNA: TGTGCCAGCAGCCAAGATTGGGGGACGCGGCCCCTCCACTTT.

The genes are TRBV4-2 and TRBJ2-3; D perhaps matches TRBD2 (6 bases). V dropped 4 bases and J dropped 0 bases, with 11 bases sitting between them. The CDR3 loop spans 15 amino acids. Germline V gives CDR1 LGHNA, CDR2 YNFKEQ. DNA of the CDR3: TGTGCCAGCAGCCCTCGGGAGTCTAGCACAGATACGCAGTATTTT. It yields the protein CASSPRESSTDTQYF.

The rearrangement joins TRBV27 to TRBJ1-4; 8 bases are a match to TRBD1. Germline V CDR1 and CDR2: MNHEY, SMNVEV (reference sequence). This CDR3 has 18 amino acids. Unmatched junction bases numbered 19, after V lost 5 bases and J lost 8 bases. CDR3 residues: CASSALRGSRTGWEKLFF. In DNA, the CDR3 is TGTGCCAGCAGTGCACTAAGAGGGTCCCGGACAGGGTGGGAAAAACTGTTTTTT.

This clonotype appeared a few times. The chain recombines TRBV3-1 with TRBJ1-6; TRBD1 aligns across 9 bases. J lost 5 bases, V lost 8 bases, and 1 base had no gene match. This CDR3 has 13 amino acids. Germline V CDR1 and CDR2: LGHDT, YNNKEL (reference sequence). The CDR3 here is CASGDRDNSPLHF. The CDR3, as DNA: TGTGCCAGCGGGGACAGGGATAATTCACCCCTCCACTTT.

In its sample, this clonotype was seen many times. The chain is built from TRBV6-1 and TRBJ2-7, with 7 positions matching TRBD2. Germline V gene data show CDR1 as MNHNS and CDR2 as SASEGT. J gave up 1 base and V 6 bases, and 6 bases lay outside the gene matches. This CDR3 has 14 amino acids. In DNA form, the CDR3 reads TGTGCCAGCAGCCCCTTAGCGGGTTCCTACGAGCAGTACTTC. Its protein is CASSPLAGSYEQYF.

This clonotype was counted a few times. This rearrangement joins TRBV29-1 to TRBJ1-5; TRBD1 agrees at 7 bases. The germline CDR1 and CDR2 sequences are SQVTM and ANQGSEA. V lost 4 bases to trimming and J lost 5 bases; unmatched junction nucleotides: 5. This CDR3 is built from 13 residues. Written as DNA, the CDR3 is TGCAGCGTTGCGGGGGGGACAGATCAGCCCCAGCATTTT. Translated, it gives CSVAGGTDQPQHF.

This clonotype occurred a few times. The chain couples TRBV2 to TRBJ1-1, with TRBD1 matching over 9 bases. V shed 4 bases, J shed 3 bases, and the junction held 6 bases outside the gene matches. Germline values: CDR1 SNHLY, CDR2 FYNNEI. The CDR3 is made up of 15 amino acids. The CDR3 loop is CASSGNRGRDTEAFF. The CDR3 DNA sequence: TGTGCCAGCAGTGGAAACAGGGGGCGAGACACTGAAGCTTTCTTT.

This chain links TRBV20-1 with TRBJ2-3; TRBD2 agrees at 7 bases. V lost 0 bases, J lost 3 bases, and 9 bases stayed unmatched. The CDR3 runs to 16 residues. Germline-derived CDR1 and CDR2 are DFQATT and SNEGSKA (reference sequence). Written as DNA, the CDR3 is TGCAGTGCTAGAGATCTGGAGCGGGACGGGACAGATACGCAGTATTTT. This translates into CSARDLERDGTDTQYF.

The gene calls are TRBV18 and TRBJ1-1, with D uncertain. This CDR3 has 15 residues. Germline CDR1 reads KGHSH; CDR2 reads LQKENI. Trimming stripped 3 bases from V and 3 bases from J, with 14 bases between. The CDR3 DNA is TGTGCCAGCTCACCGGGATTAAACAGATACACTGAAGCTTTCTTT. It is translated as CASSPGLNRYTEAFF.

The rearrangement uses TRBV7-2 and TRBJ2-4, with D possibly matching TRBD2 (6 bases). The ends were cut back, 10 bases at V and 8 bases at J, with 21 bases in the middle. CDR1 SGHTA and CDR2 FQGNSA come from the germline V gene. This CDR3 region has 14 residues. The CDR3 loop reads CATESVRGLDIQYF. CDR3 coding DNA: TGTGCCACCGAATCGGTGAGGGGACTTGACATTCAGTACTTC.

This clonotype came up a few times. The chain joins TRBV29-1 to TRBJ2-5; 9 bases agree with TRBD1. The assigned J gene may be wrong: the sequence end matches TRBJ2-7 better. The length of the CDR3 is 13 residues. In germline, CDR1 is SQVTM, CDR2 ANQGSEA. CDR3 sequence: CSVLGTGNYEQYF. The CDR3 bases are TGCAGCGTTCTCGGGACAGGGAACTACGAGCAGTACTTC.

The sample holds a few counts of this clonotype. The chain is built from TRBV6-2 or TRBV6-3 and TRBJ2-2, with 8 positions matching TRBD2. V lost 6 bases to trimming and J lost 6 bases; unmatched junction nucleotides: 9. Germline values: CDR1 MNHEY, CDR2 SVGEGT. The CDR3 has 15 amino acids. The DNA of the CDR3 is TGTGCCAGCAGGAGGACGGGGGGGCTTGCCGGGGAGCTGTTTTTT. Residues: CASRRTGGLAGELFF.

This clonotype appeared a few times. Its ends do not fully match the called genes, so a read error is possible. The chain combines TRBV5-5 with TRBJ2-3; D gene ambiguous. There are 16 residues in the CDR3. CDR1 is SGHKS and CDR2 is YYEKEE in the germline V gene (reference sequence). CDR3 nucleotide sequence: TGTACCAGCAGCTCAATGGGCTCCCCTAGGGAAGATACGCAGTATTTT. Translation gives CTSSSMGSPREDTQYF.

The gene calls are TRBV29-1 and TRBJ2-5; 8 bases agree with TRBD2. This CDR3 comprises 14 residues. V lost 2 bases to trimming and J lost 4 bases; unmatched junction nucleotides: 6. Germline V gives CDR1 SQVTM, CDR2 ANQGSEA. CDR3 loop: CSVERPGLVETQYF. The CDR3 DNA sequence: TGCAGCGTTGAAAGACCGGGACTAGTAGAGACCCAGTACTTC.

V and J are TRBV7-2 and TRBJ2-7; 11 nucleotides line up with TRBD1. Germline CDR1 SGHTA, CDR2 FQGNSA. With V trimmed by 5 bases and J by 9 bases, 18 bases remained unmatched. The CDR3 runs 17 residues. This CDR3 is CASSLVELRTGGGGQYF. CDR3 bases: TGTGCCAGCAGCCTAGTCGAACTGCGGACAGGGGGCGGCGGGCAGTACTTC. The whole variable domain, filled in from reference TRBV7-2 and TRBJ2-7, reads GAGVSQSPSNKVTEKGKDVELRCDPISGHTALYWYRQSLGQGLEFLIYFQGNSAPDKSGLPSDRFSAERTGGSVSTLTIQRTQQEDSAVYLCASSLVELRTGGGGQYFGPGTRLTVT.